Given below is one T cell receptor (beta chain) in context. These data come from a study of blood T cell repertoires in COVID-19. Assay: immunoSEQ multiplex PCR; the TCRdb copy retains only in-frame clones and omits some. The sample has 400,000 to 500,000 clones; approximately 91% are singletons. The V gene lost 2 bases and the J gene lost 3 bases, with 8 bases spanning the gap. This CDR3 has 13 residues. Looked up from germline, CDR1 is ENHRY and CDR2 is SYGVKD. The chain joins TRBV10-3 to TRBJ2-7; D might be TRBD1 (5 bases). Sequenced: PBMCs or T cells enriched from blood (not recorded which). This TCR was sampled from a woman aged 18-30 years who had been exposed to COVID-19. The CDR3 DNA sequence: TGTGCCATCAGTGAGGCCAGGGTCTACGAGCAGTACTTC. This encodes CAISEARVYEQYF.